This T cell receptor (beta chain) stems from a study of shared clonotypes between healthy human individuals. Overall study context: Three plates each covered CD4 naive and memory; CD8 naive two, CD8 memory one.

In its sample, this clone was seen a few times. TCRdb's table, derived via immunoSEQ multiplex PCR, lists solely in-frame clones and lacks some. Seen here are around 2,000,000 clones, 85% to 95% observed once, and the top ten hold about 1.5%. CD45RO-negative cells were positively selected for CCR7, leaving out terminally differentiated effector memory CD45RA+ cells. The study drew all its donors from Caucasian adults living in Nashville, Tennessee. The TCR sequence derives from a man aged 18 to 30 in good health. Some clones in this sample may be carry-over from other donors' samples. Sample: naive CD8+ T cells from PBMCs.

CDR3 sequence (DNA): TGCGCCAGCAGCGCCAGGGGTGAAGCTTTCTTT. Protein sequence: CASSARGEAFF. V gene TRBV10-2 combines with J gene TRBJ1-1; D possibly corresponds to TRBD1 (6 bases). Per germline, CDR1 WSHSY and CDR2 SAAADI. This CDR3 region has 11 residues. With 6 bases removed from V and 7 bases from J, the gap between germline ends came to 9 bases.